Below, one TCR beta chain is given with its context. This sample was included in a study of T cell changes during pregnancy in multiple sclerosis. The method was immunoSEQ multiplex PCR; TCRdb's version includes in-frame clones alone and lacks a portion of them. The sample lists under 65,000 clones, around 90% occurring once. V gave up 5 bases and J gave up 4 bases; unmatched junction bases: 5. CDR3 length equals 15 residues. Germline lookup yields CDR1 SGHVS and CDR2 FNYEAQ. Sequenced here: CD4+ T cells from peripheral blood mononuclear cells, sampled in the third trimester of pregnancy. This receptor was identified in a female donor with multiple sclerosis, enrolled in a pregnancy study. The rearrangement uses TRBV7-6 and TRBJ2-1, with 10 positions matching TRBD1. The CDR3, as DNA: TGTGCCAGCAGCAACGACAGGGGGCAATACAATGAGCAGTTCTTC. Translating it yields CASSNDRGQYNEQFF.